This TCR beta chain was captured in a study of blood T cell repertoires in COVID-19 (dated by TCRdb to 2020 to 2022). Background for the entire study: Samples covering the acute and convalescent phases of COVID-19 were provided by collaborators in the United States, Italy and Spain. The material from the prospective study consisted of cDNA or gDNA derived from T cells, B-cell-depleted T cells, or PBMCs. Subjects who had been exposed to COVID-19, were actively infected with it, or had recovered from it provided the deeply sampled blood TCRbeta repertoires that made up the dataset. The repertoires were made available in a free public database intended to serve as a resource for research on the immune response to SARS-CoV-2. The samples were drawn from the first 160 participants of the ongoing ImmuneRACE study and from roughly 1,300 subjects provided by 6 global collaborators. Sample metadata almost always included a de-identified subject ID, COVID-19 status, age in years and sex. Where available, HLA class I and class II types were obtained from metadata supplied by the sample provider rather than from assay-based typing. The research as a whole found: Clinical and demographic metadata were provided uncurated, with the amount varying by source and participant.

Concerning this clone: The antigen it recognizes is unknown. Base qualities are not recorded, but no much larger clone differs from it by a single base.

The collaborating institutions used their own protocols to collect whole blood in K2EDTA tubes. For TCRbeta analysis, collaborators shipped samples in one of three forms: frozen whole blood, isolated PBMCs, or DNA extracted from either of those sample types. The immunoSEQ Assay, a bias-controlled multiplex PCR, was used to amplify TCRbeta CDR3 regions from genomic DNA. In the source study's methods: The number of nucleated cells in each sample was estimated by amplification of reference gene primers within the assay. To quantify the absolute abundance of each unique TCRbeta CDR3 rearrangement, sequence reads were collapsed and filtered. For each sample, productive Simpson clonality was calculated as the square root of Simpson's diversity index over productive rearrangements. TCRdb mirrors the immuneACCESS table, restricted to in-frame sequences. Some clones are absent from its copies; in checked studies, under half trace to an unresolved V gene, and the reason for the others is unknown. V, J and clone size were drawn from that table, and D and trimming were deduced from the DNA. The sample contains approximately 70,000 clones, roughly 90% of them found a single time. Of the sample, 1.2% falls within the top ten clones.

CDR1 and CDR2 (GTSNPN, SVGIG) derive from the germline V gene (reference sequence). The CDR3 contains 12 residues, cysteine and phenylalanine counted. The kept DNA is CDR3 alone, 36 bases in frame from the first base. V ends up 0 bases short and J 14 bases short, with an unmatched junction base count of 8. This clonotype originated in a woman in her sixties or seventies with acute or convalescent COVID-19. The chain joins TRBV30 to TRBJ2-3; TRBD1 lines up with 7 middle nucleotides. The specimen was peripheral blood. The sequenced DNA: TGTGCCTGGAGTGTACAGGGGTTGCTTTTGTATTTT. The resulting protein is CAWSVQGLLLYF.